The subject of this entry is one TCR beta chain. The antigen is unknown. The data were obtained in a study of CD8 T cell repertoires and HIV-1 epitope variants. Overall study context: Epitopes were three Gag families plus Nef HW9 and YT9.

The CDR3 extends over 16 amino acids. J gave up 0 bases and V 1 base, and 6 bases lay outside the gene matches. The germline CDR1 and CDR2 sequences are SGHAT and FQNNGV. Sequencing of TCR beta CDR3 used immunoSEQ survey depth. The protocol was immunoSEQ multiplex PCR, while the TCRdb copy is restricted to in-frame clones and leaves out a portion. This table holds thousands of clones, about 67% found once. What was sequenced was cultured CD8+ T cells derived from PBMCs. V is TRBV11-2 and J is TRBJ2-7, with 7 bases that match TRBD2. This receptor was obtained from a male donor with HIV. The CDR3 spells CASSLGEGQISYEQYF. The CDR3 DNA sequence: TGTGCCAGCAGCTTAGGGGAGGGGCAAATCTCCTACGAGCAGTACTTC.